These 9 T cell receptor beta chains were sequenced from one sample in a study of blood T cell repertoires in COVID-19. Clones were read by immunoSEQ multiplex PCR, and TCRdb kept only the in-frame ones, dropping some. Of 95,000 to 100,000 clones listed, just under 85% were seen once; the top ten hold about 10%. The sequencing sample was made of peripheral blood. All receptors derive from a man in his sixties or seventies with acute or convalescent COVID-19.

This clone was recorded a few times. The chain employs TRBV28 and TRBJ1-1, with D tentatively TRBD1 (6 bases). The CDR3 has 16 amino acids. CDR1 MDHEN and CDR2 SYDVKM come from the germline V gene. V dropped 4 bases and J dropped 7 bases, with 22 bases sitting between them. The CDR3: CASSSLLFGQIDEAFF. CDR3 DNA: TGTGCCAGCAGTTCCCTACTCTTCGGACAGATAGATGAAGCTTTCTTT.

The gene calls are TRBV6-2 or TRBV6-3 and TRBJ2-5; the match to TRBD2 covers 8 bases. Looked up from germline, CDR1 is MNHEY and CDR2 is SVGEGT. This CDR3 has 17 residues. The J segment lost 5 bases and the V segment lost 5 bases, leaving 16 bases of the junction unmatched. CDR3 region: CASSELRIAGSMETQYF. CDR3 DNA: TGTGCCAGCAGTGAGTTACGTATAGCGGGGAGTATGGAGACCCAGTACTTC.

This sequence joins TRBV6-5 and TRBJ2-4, with TRBD2 identical over 10 bases. Per the germline V gene, CDR1 is MNHEY and CDR2 is SVGAGI. The CDR3 loop spans 16 amino acids. Losses at the gene ends were 4 bases for V and 0 bases for J; bases not matched to a gene: 3. DNA of the CDR3: TGTGCCAGCAGTTCACGGACTAGCGGAGCCAAAAACATTCAGTACTTC. The encoded protein is CASSSRTSGAKNIQYF.

V gene TRBV6-5 combines with J gene TRBJ2-7; 14 bases line up with TRBD2. This CDR3 has 14 residues. Germline values: CDR1 MNHEY, CDR2 SVGAGI. V trimming: 9 bases; J trimming: 5 bases; junction bases outside the gene matches: 6. The CDR3 coding sequence is TGTGCCAGTTGGACTAGCGGGAGGAACCACGAGCAGTACTTC. It is translated as CASWTSGRNHEQYF.

The chain joins TRBV6-5 to TRBJ2-3, with D perhaps TRBD1 (5 bases). This CDR3 has 15 amino acids. In germline, CDR1 is MNHEY, CDR2 SVGAGI. Between the trimmed V and J ends, which lost 7 bases and 0 bases, there was a span of 14 bases. Here the CDR3 reads CASMLQDTSTDTQYF. The DNA of the CDR3 is TGTGCCAGCATGCTTCAGGACACTAGCACAGATACGCAGTATTTT.

V usage is TRBV11-2 and J usage is TRBJ2-1; D remains ambiguous. The CDR3 sequence is 11 residues long. V was shortened by 5 bases and J by 7 bases, with 6 bases between the two germline ends. The germline V gene encodes CDR1 SGHAT and CDR2 FQNNGV. The CDR3 DNA is TGTGCCAGCAGCGTTAAAAATGAGCAGTTCTTC. This translates into CASSVKNEQFF.

The chain links TRBV28 to TRBJ2-2; 7 positions match TRBD2. Germline-derived CDR1 and CDR2 are MDHEN and SYDVKM. Trimming cost V 11 bases and J 2 bases; bases outside gene matches: 8. The length of the CDR3 is 14 residues. For the CDR3, the DNA is TGTGCCGCCTCGGGAGGACAAAACACCGGGGAGCTGTTTTTT. Its protein is CAASGGQNTGELFF.

The V gene is TRBV18, the J gene TRBJ2-5, with a possible D match to TRBD1 (6 bases). Germline V gives CDR1 KGHSH, CDR2 LQKENI. The CDR3 has 15 residues. V was pared by 1 base and J by 4 bases, with 13 bases between. CDR3 in DNA: TGTGCCAGCTCACCACAGCAGGGGCGCTCAGAGACCCAGTACTTC. Its translation is CASSPQQGRSETQYF. The variable domain in full, completed from reference TRBV18 and TRBJ2-5, reads NAGVMQNPRHLVRRRGQEARLRCSPMKGHSHVYWYRQLPEEGLKFMVYLQKENIIDESGMPKERFSAEFPKEGPSILRIQQVVRGDSAAYFCASSPQQGRSETQYFGPGTRLLVL.

This chain uses TRBV5-4 with TRBJ1-3; 8 bases are shared with TRBD1. The CDR3 extends over 15 amino acids. CDR1 is SGHNT, CDR2 YYREEE, per germline (reference sequence). Trimming cost V 4 bases and J 3 bases; bases outside gene matches: 6. The CDR3 sequence: CASSPQGALGNTIYF. CDR3 DNA: TGTGCCAGCAGCCCCCAGGGGGCGCTTGGAAACACCATATATTTT.